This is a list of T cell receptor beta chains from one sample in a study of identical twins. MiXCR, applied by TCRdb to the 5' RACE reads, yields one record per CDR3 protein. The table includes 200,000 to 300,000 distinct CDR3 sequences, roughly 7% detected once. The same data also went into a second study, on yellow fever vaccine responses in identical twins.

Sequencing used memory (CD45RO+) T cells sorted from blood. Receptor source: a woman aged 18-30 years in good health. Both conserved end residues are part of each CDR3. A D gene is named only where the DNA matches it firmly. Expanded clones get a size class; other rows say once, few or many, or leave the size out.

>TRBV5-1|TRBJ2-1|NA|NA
TGCGCCAGCAGCTTGTCGGTGGACAAGACCTACAATGAGCAGTTCTTC
CASSLSVDKTYNEQFF
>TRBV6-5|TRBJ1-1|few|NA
TGTGCCAGCAACGGGGTGAACACTGAAGCTTTCTTT
CASNGVNTEAFF
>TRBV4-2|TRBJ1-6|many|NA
TGTGCCAGCAGCCAAAGGGGTTATAATTCACCCCTCCACTTT
CASSQRGYNSPLHF
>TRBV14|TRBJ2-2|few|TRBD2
TGTGCCAGCAGCCGACTAGCTATGACCGGGGAGCTGTTTTTT
CASSRLAMTGELFF
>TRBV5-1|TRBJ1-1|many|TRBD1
TGCGCCAGCAGCCAAGGACAGGGTTACACTGAAGCTTTCTTT
CASSQGQGYTEAFF
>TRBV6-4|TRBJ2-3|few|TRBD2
TGTGCCAGCAGTGGGCTAGCGGGAGAAGGTGGCGCAGATACGCAGTATTTT
CASSGLAGEGGADTQYF
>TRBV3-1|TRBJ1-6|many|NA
TGTGCCAGCAGCCAGGCGGGAATGGGGATGTCACCCCTCCACTTT
CASSQAGMGMSPLHF
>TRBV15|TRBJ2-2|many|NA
TGTGCCACCAGCAGACGCACCGGGACTCTTAACACCGGGGAGCTGTTTTTT
CATSRRTGTLNTGELFF
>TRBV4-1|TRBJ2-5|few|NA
TGCGCCAGCAGCCAAGATTTCGCCACAGGGTGGCAAGAGACCCAGTACTTC
CASSQDFATGWQETQYF
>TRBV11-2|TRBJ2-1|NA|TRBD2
TGTGCCAGCAGCCCACTTACTAGCGGGACCTATATGGAGCAGTTCTTC
CASSPLTSGTYMEQFF
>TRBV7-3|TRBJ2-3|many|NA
TGTGCCAGCAGCTGGACTAGCACAGATACGCAGTATTTT
CASSWTSTDTQYF
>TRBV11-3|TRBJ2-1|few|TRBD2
TGTGCCAGCAGCCGGACTAGGGACAATGAGCAGTTCTTC
CASSRTRDNEQFF
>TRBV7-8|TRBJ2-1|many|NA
TGTGCCAGCAGCTTAGAGAGGGAGCAGTTCTTC
CASSLEREQFF
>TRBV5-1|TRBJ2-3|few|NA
TGCGCCAGCAGCTTTGTACAAGGGGTGACAGATACGCAGTATTTT
CASSFVQGVTDTQYF
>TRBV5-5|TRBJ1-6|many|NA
TGTGCCAGCAGCTTGGACCGCAATTCACCCCTCCACTTT
CASSLDRNSPLHF
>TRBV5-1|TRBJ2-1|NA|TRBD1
TGCGCCAGCAGCGGACAGGGAAACTCCTACAATGAGCAGTTCTTC
CASSGQGNSYNEQFF
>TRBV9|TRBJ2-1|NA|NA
TGTGCCAGCAGCGCTCCTCTGGGTGAGCAGTTCTTC
CASSAPLGEQFF
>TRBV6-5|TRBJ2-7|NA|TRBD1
TGTGCCAGCAGTTACTCGTCGACAGGGTTCAACGAGCAGTACTTC
CASSYSSTGFNEQYF
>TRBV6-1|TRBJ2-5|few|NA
TGTGCCAGCAGTCCTCCCGACAGCCTTGAAGCCCAAGAGACCCAGTACTTC
CASSPPDSLEAQETQYF
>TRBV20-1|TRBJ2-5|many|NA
TGCAGTGCTAGAGATTCGGGGCTGACCCAGTACTTC
CSARDSGLTQYF